The subject of this entry is one TCR beta chain. Its target is not known. The data were taken from a study of shared clonotypes between healthy human individuals. General study results and limits: Among a handful of donors, roughly 5% of naive CD4 clonotypes were found in common. Generation probabilities were higher for clonotypes shared across all four sorted-subset donors than for unshared ones. Memory subsets generally showed smaller estimated richness than naive subsets did.

This CDR3 has 13 residues. With 6 bases removed from V and 4 bases from J, the gap between germline ends came to 9 bases. The germline gives CDR1 SGHDN, CDR2 FVKESK. Naive-designated CD8 cells lacked CD45RO, were positively enriched for CCR7, and omitted terminally differentiated effector memory CD45RA+ cells. The genomic DNA of each subset was split evenly across several immunoSEQ plates. TCRdb's table, derived via immunoSEQ multiplex PCR, lists solely in-frame clones and lacks some. This table holds about 2 million clones, about 95% found once. The sample taken for sequencing was naive CD8+ T cells sorted from blood. The sequence came from a man aged 18 to 35 in good health. This chain connects TRBV14 to TRBJ2-2; weak D call: TRBD1 (6 bases). The CDR3 region is CASRSDSTGELFF. CDR3 nucleotide sequence: TGTGCCAGCAGATCGGACAGCACCGGGGAGCTGTTTTTT.